The 24 T cell receptor beta chains listed next were all sequenced from one sample in a study of T cell responses to AZD1222 COVID-19 vaccine. The method was immunoSEQ multiplex PCR; TCRdb's version includes in-frame clones alone and lacks a portion of them. The profile shows under 70,000 clones, 84% of them singletons. The starting material was peripheral blood, obtained on day 0 of AZD1222 vaccination. These receptor sequences come from an adult in good health.

This clone has more than one count but fewer than ten. The chain has TRBV4-1 and TRBJ2-7; D perhaps matches TRBD1 (6 bases). The CDR3 loop spans 16 amino acids. With 0 bases removed from V and 1 base from J, the gap between germline ends came to 13 bases. CDR1 is MGHRA, CDR2 YSYEKL, per germline. The CDR3 DNA reads as TGCGCCAGCAGCCAAGATATTGGGACAAGTTCCTACGAGCAGTACTTC. This codes for CASSQDIGTSSYEQYF.

In this sample, this clone turned up a few times. The gene calls are TRBV9 and TRBJ1-5, with D hard to call. The CDR3 has 15 amino acids. Germline assignment: CDR1 SGDLS and CDR2 YYNGEE. Trimming took 2 bases from V and 3 from J, leaving 12 bases between them. CDR3 nucleotides: TGTGCCAGCAGCGTGGGTTCCACCCCCAATCAGCCCCAGCATTTT. Its translation: CASSVGSTPNQPQHF.

Concerning this clone: Other DNA variants within this sample encode the same CDR3. The chain links TRBV4-2 to TRBJ1-6; 8 bases fit TRBD1. Unmatched junction bases numbered 5, after V lost 3 bases and J lost 7 bases. The CDR3 covers 15 residues. Germline V CDR1 and CDR2: LGHNA, YNFKEQ. The DNA of the CDR3 is TGTGCCAGCAGCCAGACGAGGACAGGGAATTCACCCCTCCACTTT. It translates to CASSQTRTGNSPLHF.

This chain links TRBV6-2 or TRBV6-3 with TRBJ1-1; D ambiguous. The V gene's germline CDR1 is MNHEY and CDR2 SVGEGT. Deletions cut 5 bases from V and 0 bases from J, with 4 bases between. CDR3 length equals 12 residues. The CDR3 protein is CASSRLNTEAFF. The CDR3 DNA sequence: TGTGCCAGCAGTCGCCTGAACACTGAAGCTTTCTTT.

The chain combines TRBV7-3 with TRBJ2-1; 7 nucleotides align to TRBD1. CDR3 length equals 15 residues. The trim removed 4 bases at V and 8 bases at J, leaving 11 bases unmatched. Per germline, CDR1 SGHTA and CDR2 FQGTGA. Here the CDR3 DNA reads TGTGCCAGCAGCTCAGGACAGGCCCCCCTCTATGAGCAGTTCTTC. It specifies CASSSGQAPLYEQFF.

This clone was observed once. The V gene is TRBV24-1, the J gene TRBJ1-1, with D uncertain. There are 13 residues in the CDR3. CDR1 and CDR2 from the germline V gene are KGHDR and SFDVKD. V was clipped by 4 bases and J by 3 bases, with 8 bases between them. The CDR3 DNA sequence: TGTGCCACCAGTGACCTAGAAGACACTGAAGCTTTCTTT. Translated, it gives CATSDLEDTEAFF.

The CDR3 here is CASSWGSNQPQHF. CDR3 sequence (DNA): TGTGCCAGCAGCTGGGGTAGCAATCAGCCCCAGCATTTT. The chain is built from TRBV5-6 and TRBJ1-5; D remains ambiguous. This CDR3 comprises 13 residues. The germline gives CDR1 SGHDT, CDR2 YYEEEE. The V and J ends lost 3 bases and 0 bases respectively, with 4 bases between them.

The sample holds a few counts of this clone. The chain couples TRBV27 to TRBJ2-3; the D gene is possibly TRBD2 (6 bases). Between the trimmed V and J ends, which lost 1 base and 4 bases, there was a span of 15 bases. The CDR3 is 16 amino acids. Looked up from germline, CDR1 is MNHEY and CDR2 is SMNVEV (reference sequence). The CDR3 reads CASSLLGPPGADTQYF. The CDR3 DNA follows: TGTGCCAGCAGTTTATTGGGTCCCCCGGGGGCAGATACGCAGTATTTT.

This chain connects TRBV15 to TRBJ1-1; D not certain. Germline V gene data show CDR1 as LNHNV and CDR2 as YYDKDF (reference sequence). The V end was cut by 8 bases, the J end by 5 bases, with 18 bases between. The CDR3 is 14 residues long. In nucleotides, the CDR3 is TGTGCCACCGACAAGATCCGGCAGGATACTGAAGCTTTCTTT. This codes for CATDKIRQDTEAFF.

V and J are TRBV28 and TRBJ1-5, with D possibly matching TRBD1 (6 bases). Germline lookup yields CDR1 MDHEN and CDR2 SYDVKM. V was trimmed by 2 bases and J by 9 bases, leaving 17 bases between them. The CDR3 extends over 15 amino acids. CDR3 DNA sequence: TGTGCCAGCAGTTTAGCAGGGGCGGGCGTGTGGCCCCAGCATTTT. Its translation: CASSLAGAGVWPQHF.

The chain links TRBV28 to TRBJ1-1; D gene unclear. This CDR3 region has 13 residues. Trimming took off 3 bases at V and 6 bases at J, with 11 bases between the two ends. The germline CDR1 and CDR2 sequences are MDHEN and SYDVKM. The CDR3 DNA is TGTGCCAGCAGTTTCGGTCCTAAGGCTGAAGCTTTCTTT. Its protein is CASSFGPKAEAFF.

The J gene is TRBJ2-4, the V gene TRBV28, with a possible D match to TRBD2 (6 bases). Trimming removed 7 bases from V and 6 bases from J, with 16 bases in between. This CDR3 contains 14 residues. Germline CDR1 reads MDHEN; CDR2 reads SYDVKM. The CDR3 sequence is CASTPGSWGNIQYF. The CDR3 bases are TGTGCCAGCACCCCCGGGAGCTGGGGAAACATTCAGTACTTC.

This clone was recorded once. V is TRBV3-1 (or the pseudogene TRBV3-2) and J is TRBJ2-3; D is uncertain. The CDR3 runs 12 residues. The germline V gene encodes CDR1 LGHDT and CDR2 YNNKEL (reference sequence). The V gene lost 2 bases and the J gene lost 11 bases, with 11 bases spanning the gap. The CDR3 nucleotides are TGTGCCAGCAGCCAAAGGAGCCAGGTGCAGTATTTT. It translates to CASSQRSQVQYF.

V and J are TRBV18 and TRBJ2-1; D remains ambiguous. The CDR3 runs 15 residues. The V and J ends lost 6 bases and 6 bases respectively, with 18 bases between them. The germline V gene encodes CDR1 KGHSH and CDR2 LQKENI. CDR3 bases: TGTGCCAGCTCCTTAACCCACCCCCTAACCAATGAGCAGTTCTTC. Translating gives CASSLTHPLTNEQFF.

J is TRBJ1-2 and V is TRBV28; perhaps TRBD1 as D (6 bases). CDR3 length equals 11 residues. CDR1 MDHEN and CDR2 SYDVKM come from the germline V gene. V lost 10 bases and J lost 2, with 8 bases in between. The CDR3 DNA reads TGTGCCACCGGACAGAACTATGGCTACACCTTC. This translates into CATGQNYGYTF.

This clone was picked up one time. The rearrangement links TRBV21-1 to TRBJ1-6. TRBV21-1 has pseudogene status. CDR3 length: 15 residues. CDR3 nucleotides: TGTGCCAGCAGCCCCGGGTGTGTGGAGAATTCACCCCTCCACTTT. Protein: CASSPGCVENSPLHF.

The rearrangement joins TRBV7-3 to TRBJ1-1, with unresolved D. The CDR3 covers 15 residues. The V end was cut by 1 base, the J end by 1 base, with 10 bases between. Germline V gives CDR1 SGHTA, CDR2 FQGTGA. CDR3 loop: CASSLMGSQNTEAFF. DNA for the CDR3: TGTGCCAGCAGCTTAATGGGCAGCCAGAACACTGAAGCTTTCTTT.

The chain links TRBV29-1 to TRBJ1-3; the D is unclear. CDR1 and CDR2 (germline): SQVTM, ANQGSEA. The V end lost 4 bases, the J end lost 2 bases, and 9 bases lay between the germline ends. This CDR3 contains 13 residues. The CDR3 loop is CSVAAGPGNTIYF. The CDR3 DNA sequence: TGCAGCGTTGCTGCTGGGCCTGGAAACACCATATATTTT.

CDR3 coding DNA: TGTGCCAGCAGCGGACAGGGCGGCACCGGGGAGCTGTTTTTT. It specifies CASSGQGGTGELFF. V gene TRBV7-8 combines with J gene TRBJ2-2; 8 nucleotides agree with TRBD1. The CDR3 totals 14 residues. CDR1 is SGHVS and CDR2 is FQNEAQ in the germline V gene. V trimming: 5 bases; J trimming: 4 bases; junction bases outside the gene matches: 3. Full variable domain (remainder filled in from reference TRBV7-8 and TRBJ2-2): GAGVSQSPRYKVAKRGQDVALRCDPISGHVSLFWYQQALGQGPEFLTYFQNEAQLDKSGLPSDRFFAERPEGSVSTLKIQRTQQEDSAVYLCASSGQGGTGELFFGEGSRLTVL.

The rearrangement uses TRBV27 and TRBJ1-1; a possible D gene is TRBD1 (5 bases). The CDR3 is made up of 15 amino acids. Trimming shortened V by 4 bases and J by 6 bases, and 18 bases separated the two germline ends. Germline-derived CDR1 and CDR2 are MNHEY and SMNVEV (reference sequence). CDR3 sequence (DNA): TGTGCCAGCAGTTCCCCTTCGGGGCGGGGCCCTGAAGCTTTCTTT. As protein: CASSSPSGRGPEAFF.

The chain recombines TRBV30 with TRBJ2-3; 10 bases map to TRBD2. Looked up from germline, CDR1 is GTSNPN and CDR2 is SVGIG (reference sequence). V lost 2 bases, J lost 3 bases, and 11 bases stayed unmatched. This CDR3 has 17 residues. In DNA, the CDR3 is TGTGCCTGGAGTCGCGCCCGGACTAGCGGAGCGACAGATACGCAGTATTTT. Translated: CAWSRARTSGATDTQYF.

The V gene is TRBV7-9, the J gene TRBJ2-7; 8 positions agree with TRBD1. The trim removed 1 base at V and 5 bases at J, leaving 4 bases unmatched. CDR1 is SEHNR, CDR2 FQNEAQ, per germline (reference sequence). The CDR3 is 14 amino acids. The chain's CDR3 is CASSLGTGLDEQYF. CDR3 sequence (DNA): TGTGCCAGCAGCTTAGGGACAGGGTTGGACGAGCAGTACTTC.

The chain recombines TRBV3-1 (or the pseudogene TRBV3-2) with TRBJ1-1; a weak D match, TRBD1 (5 bases). Germline CDR1 reads LGHDT; CDR2 reads YNNKEL (reference sequence). This CDR3 has 13 amino acids. Trimming took off 6 bases at V and 1 base at J, with 9 bases between the two ends. The CDR3 DNA sequence: TGTGCCAGCAGGCACGGGGGGAACACTGAAGCTTTCTTT. Protein product: CASRHGGNTEAFF.

This clone occurred once. The CDR3: CASSLDRAQPQHF. CDR3 in DNA: TGTGCCAGCAGCCTGGACAGGGCCCAGCCCCAGCATTTT. The chain couples TRBV7-3 to TRBJ1-5; 8 bases are a match to TRBD1. The CDR3 sequence is 13 residues long. Per germline, CDR1 SGHTA and CDR2 FQGTGA. The V and J ends lost 5 bases and 7 bases, in that order; junction bases with no gene match: 4. Looking up the rest from reference TRBV7-3 and TRBJ1-5 gives the full variable domain: GAGVSQTPSNKVTEKGKYVELRCDPISGHTALYWYRQSLGQGPEFLIYFQGTGAADDSGLPNDRFFAVRPEGSVSTLKIQRTERGDSAVYLCASSLDRAQPQHFGDGTRLSIL.